This TCR beta chain was found in a study of T-cell reconstitution after alpha-beta-depleted transplantation in children listed by TCRdb under 2016. About the study as a whole: T-cell immune reconstitution after TCRalphabeta/CD19-depleted allogeneic hematopoietic cell transplantation in children was quantitatively tracked in the study by means of TCR repertoire profiling.

The method behind the library was PCR. Data came from an Illumina HiSeq 2500. Molecular barcoding was employed in the preparation of TCR libraries, with unique molecular identifiers being used to normalize TCRbeta repertoire quantification. TCRdb trimmed the raw reads at Q25, called clones with MiXCR and kept productive beta chains. Rows matching on CDR3 protein sequence are summarized as one entry with the most common DNA and genes. Recorded for this sample are about 540,000 distinct CDR3 sequences; 15% to 20% of them occurred a single time. The top ten clonotypes cover 3.3% of the sample. CDR1 MGHDK and CDR2 SYGVNS were looked up in the germline V gene. V is cut back by 8 bases and J by 5 bases, with 8 bases in the junction unmatched. The CDR3, cysteine through phenylalanine, is 13 amino acids long. Kept here is only the CDR3 DNA, which spans 39 bases and is read in frame from base 1. Note on this clonotype: The antigen it binds to is not known. No base quality values were provided; no much bigger clone lies one nucleotide off.

This chain is built from TRBV25-1 and TRBJ2-5; a stretch of 7 junction bases matches TRBD2. The clonotype comes from a human donor who donated a stem cell graft to a child with acute lymphoblastic leukemia. This material consisted of PBMCs from the stem cell graft donor, taken from the stem cell graft. The DNA sequence is TGTGCCAGCGGCATCCGGGAGGATGAGACCCAGTACTTC. It translates as CASGIREDETQYF.